Following are 16 T cell receptor beta chains from one sample sequenced in a study of beta chain features in type 1 diabetes. Study-level results: Shorter TCRB CDR3s, moderately but significantly so, marked every one of the four CD4+ subsets in Type 1 diabetes patients.

Expressed TCRB transcripts were sequenced because the isolated RNA had all been reverse transcribed beforehand. Here immunoSEQ multiplex PCR was the method, and the copy in TCRdb shows in-frame clones only, minus some. The sample holds some 640,000 clones, over 12% seen once. No antigen has been identified for these receptors. What was sequenced was naive CD4+ T cells from blood. The source of these receptors is a man in his late teens or twenties with type 1 diabetes.

V usage is TRBV7-2 and J usage is TRBJ2-1, with D possibly TRBD2 on 6 matching bases. This CDR3 comprises 14 residues. Germline V gene data show CDR1 as SGHTA and CDR2 as FQGNSA. The V gene lost 5 bases and the J gene lost 3 bases, with 11 bases spanning the gap. The CDR3 protein is CASSRGAGYNEQFF. The CDR3 nucleotides are TGTGCCAGCAGCCGCGGGGCGGGCTACAATGAGCAGTTCTTC.

The J gene is TRBJ2-7, the V gene TRBV11-1; 8 bases map to TRBD2. CDR3 length equals 13 residues. Looked up from germline, CDR1 is SGHAT and CDR2 is FQDESV (reference sequence). The junction had 3 bases not matched to a gene; V was cut back by 5 bases and J by 3 bases. CDR3 loop: CASSTREGYEQYF. The CDR3 coding sequence is TGTGCCAGCAGCACTCGGGAGGGCTACGAGCAGTACTTC.

The table lists this clone with a few counts. This rearrangement joins TRBV30 to TRBJ2-1, with D possibly called TRBD1 or TRBD2 (5 bases each). The CDR3 consists of 13 residues. The germline V and J ends were trimmed by 8 bases and 8 bases, with 19 bases remaining between them. CDR1 is GTSNPN and CDR2 is SVGIG in the germline V gene (reference sequence). CDR3 in DNA: TGTGCCATGACCCTCGGGACGTGGGATGAGCAGTTCTTC. This codes for CAMTLGTWDEQFF. Supplemented by reference TRBV30 and TRBJ2-1, the full variable domain reads SQTIHQWPATLVQPVGSPLSLECTVEGTSNPNLYWYRQAAGRGLQLLFYSVGIGQISSEVPQNLSASRPQDRQFILSSKKLLLSDSGFYLCAMTLGTWDEQFFGPGTRLTVL.

This chain connects TRBV2 to TRBJ1-2, with D perhaps matching TRBD1 (5 bases). V was shortened by 6 bases and J by 3 bases, with 14 bases between the two germline ends. The germline V gene has CDR1 SNHLY and CDR2 FYNNEI. The CDR3 covers 14 residues. CDR3 in amino acids: CASRLRGYDYGYTF. In DNA form, the CDR3 reads TGTGCCAGCAGGCTGCGGGGGTACGACTATGGCTACACCTTC.

The rearrangement joins TRBV7-2 to TRBJ2-7; D gene ambiguous. The CDR3 totals 14 residues. Looked up from germline, CDR1 is SGHTA and CDR2 is FQGNSA. V was shortened by 5 bases and J by 3 bases, with 14 bases between the two germline ends. Written as DNA, the CDR3 is TGTGCCAGCAGCCCACCCGGCCAGCTCTACGAGCAGTACTTC. It translates to CASSPPGQLYEQYF.

This clone has a handful of counts. V gene TRBV9 combines with J gene TRBJ2-3; D might be TRBD2 (7 bases). The CDR3 runs to 16 residues. V shed 0 bases and J shed 2 bases, with 13 bases lying between them. Germline V gene data show CDR1 as SGDLS and CDR2 as YYNGEE. CDR3 region: CASSVARGGFTDTQYF. The CDR3 bases are TGTGCCAGCAGCGTAGCTAGGGGGGGTTTCACAGATACGCAGTATTTT.

This clone has only a few counts. V and J are TRBV29-1 and TRBJ2-1; 7 bases fit TRBD1. Per the germline V gene, CDR1 is SQVTM and CDR2 is ANQGSEA. V shed 8 bases and J 9 bases; nucleotides not matched to a gene: 13. CDR3 length: 13 amino acids. The CDR3 region has the DNA TGCAGCTCTCGGACTCAGGGGGATGGTGAGCAGTTCTTC. This encodes CSSRTQGDGEQFF.

There are a few counts of this clone. This chain connects TRBV9 to TRBJ2-1; 12 bases align to TRBD2. Losses at the gene ends were 0 bases for V and 8 bases for J; bases not matched to a gene: 6. CDR1 is SGDLS, CDR2 YYNGEE, per germline. The CDR3 extends over 16 amino acids. CDR3 loop: CASSVATSGSQDEQFF. Written as DNA, the CDR3 is TGTGCCAGCAGCGTAGCGACTAGCGGGAGTCAGGATGAGCAGTTCTTC. Filled out from reference TRBV9 and TRBJ2-1, the complete variable domain reads DSGVTQTPKHLITATGQRVTLRCSPRSGDLSVYWYQQSLDQGLQFLIQYYNGEERAKGNILERFSAQQFPDLHSELNLSSLELGDSALYFCASSVATSGSQDEQFFGPGTRLTVL.

Only a few counts were recorded for this clone. The chain uses TRBV15 and TRBJ1-3; D uncertain. The CDR3 length is 15 residues. CDR1 is LNHNV, CDR2 YYDKDF, per germline (reference sequence). Trimming took off 1 base at V and 0 bases at J, with 7 bases between the two ends. The CDR3 nucleotides read TGTGCCACCAGCAGAGTAGGTTACTCTGGAAACACCATATATTTT. Translated, it gives CATSRVGYSGNTIYF.

This clone was counted once. The identical CDR3 is also encoded by other nucleotide sequences in the sample. The chain joins TRBV6-5 to TRBJ1-3; a weak D match, TRBD1 (5 bases). The CDR3 extends over 15 amino acids. V lost 3 bases and J 2 bases, leaving 11 bases between the germline ends. Per germline, CDR1 MNHEY and CDR2 SVGAGI. Here the CDR3 reads CASSYEGRAGNTIYF. The CDR3 DNA is TGTGCCAGCAGTTATGAGGGGAGGGCTGGAAACACCATATATTTT.

The chain combines TRBV7-2 with TRBJ2-3; D unresolved. Germline V lookup: CDR1 SGHTA, CDR2 FQGNSA. CDR3 length: 15 residues. Trimming removed 0 bases at V and 0 bases at J, with 7 bases between. The CDR3 here is CASSLATRSTDTQYF. The DNA of the CDR3 is TGTGCCAGCAGCTTAGCAACGAGGAGCACAGATACGCAGTATTTT.

This clone was counted a few times. This chain uses TRBV7-2 with TRBJ2-3; TRBD2 matches 10 bases. The CDR3 is 17 residues long. CDR1 is SGHTA and CDR2 is FQGNSA in the germline V gene. After removal of 5 bases from V and 6 bases from J, the junction contained 14 bases not matched to a gene. CDR3: CASSPLGAGGPGDTQYF. In DNA form, the CDR3 reads TGTGCCAGCAGCCCCCTAGGAGCGGGGGGGCCCGGGGATACGCAGTATTTT.

The chain employs TRBV29-1 and TRBJ2-1; 7 nucleotides line up with TRBD2. CDR1 and CDR2 (germline): SQVTM, ANQGSEA. The CDR3 spans 14 residues. V shed 1 base, J shed 4 bases, and the junction held 4 bases outside the gene matches. CDR3 protein: CSVEAAGEYNEQFF. The CDR3 bases are TGCAGCGTTGAAGCGGCGGGAGAGTACAATGAGCAGTTCTTC.

The chain uses TRBV29-1 and TRBJ2-5; D is unclear. CDR1 is SQVTM, CDR2 ANQGSEA, per germline. This CDR3 has 13 amino acids. With 4 bases removed from V and 2 bases from J, the gap between germline ends came to 11 bases. CDR3 bases: TGCAGCGTTGGTTTCAGGAGTCAAGAGACCCAGTACTTC. Translation: CSVGFRSQETQYF.

This clone was observed a few times. The CDR3 DNA reads TGCGCCAGCAGCCAGGGACTAGCGGGCGCTCCAGGTAACAATGAGCAGTTCTTC. Amino acids: CASSQGLAGAPGNNEQFF. This chain links TRBV5-1 with TRBJ2-1; 12 positions match TRBD2. V lost 4 bases, J lost 5 bases, and 13 bases stayed unmatched. The CDR3 contains 18 residues. Germline CDR1 reads SGHRS; CDR2 reads YFSETQ.

The CDR3 sequence is CASSIPQETQYF. CDR3 DNA: TGTGCCAGCAGCATCCCCCAAGAGACCCAGTACTTC. The chain is built from TRBV28 and TRBJ2-5; D gene unclear. The CDR3 consists of 12 residues. Germline CDR1 and CDR2: MDHEN and SYDVKM. V was cut by 6 bases and J by 1 base, with 6 bases left in between.